The clone carrying this T cell receptor (beta chain) appeared a few times. Those who participated ranged in age from roughly 18 to 90 years and resided in around 22 US areas. Which cohort a participant joined came from the clinical history participants gave. Here immunoSEQ multiplex PCR was the method, and the copy in TCRdb shows in-frame clones only, minus some. The sample has a few hundred thousand clones, around 85% seen once. These data come from a study of blood T cell repertoires in COVID-19. Germline V gene sequence: CDR1 MNHEY, CDR2 SVGEGT. Trimming pared 3 bases from V and 3 bases from J, leaving 16 bases between. The length of the CDR3 is 16 residues.

The material sequenced was PBMCs or T cells enriched from blood (not recorded which). The rearrangement joins TRBV6-2 or TRBV6-3 to TRBJ2-3, with D possibly matching TRBD2 (6 bases). This sequence was found in a woman aged 50 to 60 who had recovered from COVID-19. The CDR3 region has the DNA TGTGCCAGCAGTTATGGTCCGGGAGAGGGGACAGATACGCAGTATTTT. Residues: CASSYGPGEGTDTQYF.